This is a list of T cell receptor beta chains from one sample in a study of blood T cell repertoires in COVID-19. The method was immunoSEQ multiplex PCR; TCRdb's version includes in-frame clones alone and lacks a portion of them. The data contain about 180,000 clones, more than 75% of them singletons. Sequenced material: peripheral blood. These receptors all stem from a person aged 65-85 years with COVID-19, enrolled during active disease. Both conserved end residues are part of each CDR3. The order of the fields is clone size, V gene, J gene, D gene, CDR3 protein, CDR3 DNA. D genes are given only for firm matches. Part of the rows lack a size; the others show once, few, many or a class for expanded clones.

once	TRBV19	TRBJ1-1	.	CASSSPGAGVPAAFF	TGTGCCAGTAGTAGCCCAGGGGCAGGGGTCCCCGCAGCTTTCTTT
once	TRBV7-2	TRBJ2-3	.	CASSPGVADTQYF	TGTGCCAGCAGCCCGGGTGTGGCAGATACGCAGTATTTT
.	TRBV12-3/TRBV12-4	TRBJ1-2	.	CASTVGVEDGYTF	TGTGCCAGCACGGTCGGGGTCGAGGATGGCTACACCTTC
once	TRBV3-1/TRBV3-2	TRBJ2-7	TRBD2	CASSLGLAGTYEQYF	TGTGCCAGCAGCCTCGGACTAGCGGGGACTTACGAGCAGTACTTC
.	TRBV6-5	TRBJ1-4	TRBD1	CASRGQGIRGEKLFF	TGTGCCAGCAGAGGACAGGGGATTAGAGGTGAAAAACTGTTTTTT
.	TRBV5-6	TRBJ1-2	.	CASSFGEVGYTF	TGTGCCAGCAGCTTCGGGGAGGTCGGCTACACCTTC
.	TRBV29-1	TRBJ1-3	.	CSVEAPGVENTIYF	TGCAGCGTTGAAGCCCCGGGGGTGGAGAACACCATATATTTT
.	TRBV5-1	TRBJ2-3	.	CASSLDGRGTDTQYF	TGCGCCAGCAGCTTGGACGGGAGAGGCACAGATACGCAGTATTTT
.	TRBV3-1/TRBV3-2	TRBJ2-5	.	CASSHGALHRTQYF	TGTGCCAGCAGCCATGGAGCCCTGCACCGGACCCAGTACTTC
.	TRBV6-5	TRBJ2-4	.	CASSPSFLDIQYF	TGTGCCAGCAGCCCGTCTTTCTTAGACATTCAGTACTTC
.	TRBV6-2/TRBV6-3	TRBJ2-6	TRBD2	CASSSGIGANVLTF	TGTGCCAGCAGTAGCGGGATAGGGGCCAACGTCCTGACTTTC
.	TRBV28	TRBJ2-7	.	CASSFYGGLLPYEQYF	TGTGCCAGCAGTTTCTACGGGGGGCTTTTGCCCTACGAGCAGTACTTC
.	TRBV29-1	TRBJ2-1	.	CSAQRTLVYNEQFF	TGCAGCGCTCAGAGGACACTCGTATACAATGAGCAGTTCTTC
.	TRBV7-8	TRBJ2-1	.	CASSPVDSSWFF	TGTGCCAGCAGCCCAGTGGACAGTTCGTGGTTCTTC
.	TRBV30	TRBJ1-2	TRBD1	CAWSETGYYGYTF	TGTGCCTGGAGTGAGACAGGGTACTATGGCTACACCTTC
.	TRBV24-1	TRBJ1-2	TRBD1	CATSDRTGSGYGYTF	TGTGCCACCAGTGATCGGACAGGGAGCGGCTATGGCTACACCTTC
.	TRBV7-8	TRBJ2-7	TRBD2	CASSPRTSGGYEQYF	TGTGCCAGCAGCCCACGGACTAGCGGCGGCTACGAGCAGTACTTC
.	TRBV6-6	TRBJ1-1	.	CASRGGTEAFF	TGTGCCAGCCGGGGGGGAACTGAAGCTTTCTTT
once	TRBV14	TRBJ2-1	TRBD2	CASSSGNGNEQFF	TGTGCCAGCAGTAGCGGGAATGGGAATGAGCAGTTCTTC
.	TRBV6-1	TRBJ2-7	TRBD2	CASSERTAGAYEQYF	TGTGCCAGCAGTGAACGGACCGCGGGAGCCTACGAGCAGTACTTC
.	TRBV19	TRBJ2-3	TRBD2	CASGTSGSDTQYF	TGTGCCAGTGGGACTAGCGGGAGTGATACGCAGTATTTT
.	TRBV28	TRBJ2-2	.	CASSFKRRANTGELFF	TGTGCCAGCAGTTTTAAACGACGGGCGAACACCGGGGAGCTGTTTTTT
.	TRBV27	TRBJ2-7	.	CASSPEGHSYEQYF	TGTGCCAGCAGTCCTGAGGGACATTCCTACGAGCAGTACTTC
.	TRBV2	TRBJ1-6	.	CASLDRPYGNSPLHF	TGTGCCAGCCTTGACAGGCCTTATGGGAATTCACCCCTCCACTTT
.	TRBV30	TRBJ2-1	TRBD2	CAWSAIGGSSYNEQFF	TGTGCCTGGAGTGCAATAGGCGGGAGCTCCTACAATGAGCAGTTCTTC
.	TRBV5-4	TRBJ2-1	.	CASSLSFGGPASEQFF	TGTGCCAGCAGCTTGTCTTTCGGGGGGCCGGCAAGTGAGCAGTTCTTC
.	TRBV27	TRBJ2-1	TRBD2	CASSPNLAGPTSSYNEQFF	TGTGCCAGCAGTCCAAACCTAGCGGGGCCGACAAGCTCCTACAATGAGCAGTTCTTC
.	TRBV7-2	TRBJ2-5	.	CASSRVGGTRQETQYF	TGTGCCAGCAGCCGCGTGGGGGGGACACGACAAGAGACCCAGTACTTC
.	TRBV29-1	TRBJ1-4	.	CSAGQTNEKLFF	TGCAGCGCTGGACAGACGAATGAAAAACTGTTTTTT
.	TRBV4-3	TRBJ1-3	.	CASSQGRYSGNTIYF	TGCGCCAGCAGCCAAGGCAGATACTCTGGAAACACCATATATTTT
.	TRBV28	TRBJ2-2	TRBD1	CASSLIRTGRTGELFF	TGTGCCAGCAGTTTAATTAGGACAGGGCGAACCGGGGAGCTGTTTTTT
.	TRBV6-1	TRBJ2-1	TRBD1	CASSERTGGNEQFF	TGTGCCAGCAGTGAAAGGACAGGGGGCAATGAGCAGTTCTTC
.	TRBV10-3	TRBJ2-1	TRBD1	CAIRGGGEQFF	TGTGCCATCAGAGGGGGCGGGGAGCAGTTCTTC
.	TRBV5-1	TRBJ2-5	TRBD2	CASSLTAGGETQYF	TGCGCCAGCAGCTTGACAGCGGGAGGAGAGACCCAGTACTTC
.	TRBV9	TRBJ2-6	.	CASTGQGSGANVLTF	TGTGCCAGCACCGGCCAGGGGTCTGGGGCCAACGTCCTGACTTTC
.	TRBV7-9	TRBJ2-1	.	CASSLSVNEQFF	TGTGCCAGCAGCTTATCGGTCAATGAGCAGTTCTTC
.	TRBV7-2	TRBJ1-2	.	CASSPHSLRVVYGYTF	TGTGCCAGCAGCCCACACAGCCTCAGGGTTGTCTATGGCTACACCTTC
.	TRBV24-1	TRBJ1-1	.	CATSDSLRGDTEAFF	TGTGCCACCAGTGACTCCCTGCGGGGGGACACTGAAGCTTTCTTT
.	TRBV10-1	TRBJ2-1	TRBD2	CASSDYIRLAGPFRDNEQFF	TGCGCCAGCAGTGACTATATACGACTAGCGGGACCTTTTAGGGACAATGAGCAGTTCTTC
.	TRBV19	TRBJ1-2	.	CASNLTPTGNSYGYTF	TGTGCCAGCAACCTTACACCTACAGGGAATTCCTATGGCTACACCTTC
once	TRBV6-2/TRBV6-3	TRBJ1-3	.	CASSQSRSGNTIYF	TGTGCCAGCAGCCAGAGCCGCTCTGGAAACACCATATATTTT
.	TRBV23-1	TRBJ1-5	TRBD1	CASSQGFRDRGIYQPQHF	TGCGCCAGCAGTCAGGGGTTTAGGGACAGGGGTATTTACCAGCCCCAGCATTTT
.	TRBV5-4	TRBJ2-7	TRBD1	CASSRDRGVFHEQYF	TGTGCCAGCAGTCGGGACAGGGGCGTCTTCCACGAGCAGTACTTC
.	TRBV28	TRBJ1-2	TRBD1	CASSSGLSGGLGGYTF	TGTGCCAGCAGTTCTGGGTTGTCAGGGGGCCTTGGTGGCTACACCTTC
.	TRBV10-3	TRBJ1-5	.	CAISGEGGPQHF	TGTGCCATCAGTGGGGAGGGCGGGCCCCAGCATTTT
.	TRBV27	TRBJ2-1	.	CASSLSRLHEQFF	TGTGCCAGCAGTTTATCCAGACTGCATGAGCAGTTCTTC
.	TRBV19	TRBJ2-1	.	CASSRLYNEQFF	TGTGCCAGTAGCCGCCTATACAATGAGCAGTTCTTC
.	TRBV5-6	TRBJ1-2	.	CASSLVSLETNYGYTF	TGTGCCAGCAGCTTGGTCAGCCTAGAGACTAACTATGGCTACACCTTC
.	TRBV10-3	TRBJ2-5	.	CAISNGLETQYF	TGTGCCATCAGTAACGGGTTAGAGACCCAGTACTTC
.	TRBV18	TRBJ1-5	.	CASSPGGGGNQPQHF	TGTGCCAGCTCCCCGGGGGGGGGCGGGAATCAGCCCCAGCATTTT
.	TRBV20-1	TRBJ1-2	.	CSARRVIGYTF	TGCAGTGCTCGCAGGGTGATTGGCTACACCTTC
.	TRBV19	TRBJ2-1	TRBD2	CATKEIAGGHNEQFF	TGTGCCACCAAGGAAATAGCGGGAGGTCACAATGAGCAGTTCTTC
.	TRBV2	TRBJ2-1	.	CASSEQSYNEQFF	TGTGCCAGCAGTGAACAGTCTTACAATGAGCAGTTCTTC
.	TRBV24-1	TRBJ1-4	.	CATSDGTWKLFF	TGTGCCACCAGTGATGGGACATGGAAACTGTTTTTT
.	TRBV7-9	TRBJ1-5	TRBD1	CASSIEGTVGEPQHF	TGTGCCAGCAGCATAGAGGGGACAGTTGGTGAGCCCCAGCATTTT
.	TRBV19	TRBJ1-2	TRBD1	CASMEAGGFYGYTF	TGTGCCAGTATGGAGGCAGGGGGCTTCTATGGCTACACCTTC
.	TRBV6-6	TRBJ2-7	.	CASSYSGASYEQYF	TGTGCCAGCAGTTACTCGGGGGCTTCTTACGAGCAGTACTTC